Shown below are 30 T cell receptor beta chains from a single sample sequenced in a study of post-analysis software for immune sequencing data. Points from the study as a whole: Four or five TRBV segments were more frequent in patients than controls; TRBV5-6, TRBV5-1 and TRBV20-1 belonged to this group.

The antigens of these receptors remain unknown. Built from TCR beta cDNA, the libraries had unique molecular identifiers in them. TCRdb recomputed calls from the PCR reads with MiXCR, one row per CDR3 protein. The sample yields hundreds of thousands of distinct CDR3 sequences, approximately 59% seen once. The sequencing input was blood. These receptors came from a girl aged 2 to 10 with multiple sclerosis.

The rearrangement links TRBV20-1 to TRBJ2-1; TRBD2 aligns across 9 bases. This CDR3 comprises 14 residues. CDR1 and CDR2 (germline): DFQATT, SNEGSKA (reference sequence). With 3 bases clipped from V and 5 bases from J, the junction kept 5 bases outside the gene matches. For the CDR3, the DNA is TGCAGTGCTAGTCCTTTAGCGGGGGACAATGAGCAGTTCTTC. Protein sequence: CSASPLAGDNEQFF.

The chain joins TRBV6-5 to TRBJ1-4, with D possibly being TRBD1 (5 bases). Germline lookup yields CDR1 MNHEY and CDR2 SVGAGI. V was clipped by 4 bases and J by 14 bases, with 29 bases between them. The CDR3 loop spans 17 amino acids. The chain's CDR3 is CASSSNIRVSTGRELFF. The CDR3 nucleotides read TGTGCCAGCAGTTCGAACATCCGGGTTTCCACGGGACGAGAGCTGTTTTTT.

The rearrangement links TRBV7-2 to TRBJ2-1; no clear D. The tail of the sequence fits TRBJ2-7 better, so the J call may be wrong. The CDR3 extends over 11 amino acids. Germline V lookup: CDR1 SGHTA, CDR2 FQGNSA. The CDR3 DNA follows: TGTGCCAGCAGCAACTACAATGAGCAGTACTTC. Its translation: CASSNYNEQYF.

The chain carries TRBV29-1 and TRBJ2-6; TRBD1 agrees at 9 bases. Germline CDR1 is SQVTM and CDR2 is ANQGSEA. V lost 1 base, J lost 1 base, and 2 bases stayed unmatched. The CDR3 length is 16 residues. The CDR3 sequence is CSVEGTGESGANVLTF. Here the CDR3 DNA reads TGCAGCGTTGAAGGGACAGGGGAATCTGGGGCCAACGTCCTGACTTTC.

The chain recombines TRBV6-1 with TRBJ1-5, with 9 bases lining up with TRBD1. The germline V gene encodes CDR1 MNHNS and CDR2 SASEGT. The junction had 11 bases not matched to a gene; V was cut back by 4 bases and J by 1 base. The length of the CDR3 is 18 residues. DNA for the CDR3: TGTGCCAGCAGTGGGGACAGGGTATTTTTTGAGAGCAATCAGCCCCAGCATTTT. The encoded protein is CASSGDRVFFESNQPQHF.

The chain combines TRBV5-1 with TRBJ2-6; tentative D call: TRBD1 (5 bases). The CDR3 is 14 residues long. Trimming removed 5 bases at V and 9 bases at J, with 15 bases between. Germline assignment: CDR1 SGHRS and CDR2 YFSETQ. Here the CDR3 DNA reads TGCGCCAGCAGTCCGGACATCTCTTTCAACGTCCTGACTTTC. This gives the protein CASSPDISFNVLTF.

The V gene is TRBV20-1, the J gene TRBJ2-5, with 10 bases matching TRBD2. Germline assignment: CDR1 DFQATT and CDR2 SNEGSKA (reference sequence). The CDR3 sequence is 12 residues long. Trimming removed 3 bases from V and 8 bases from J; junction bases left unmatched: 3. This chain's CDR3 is CSASPSGGTQYF. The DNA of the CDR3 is TGCAGTGCTAGTCCTAGCGGGGGAACCCAGTACTTC.

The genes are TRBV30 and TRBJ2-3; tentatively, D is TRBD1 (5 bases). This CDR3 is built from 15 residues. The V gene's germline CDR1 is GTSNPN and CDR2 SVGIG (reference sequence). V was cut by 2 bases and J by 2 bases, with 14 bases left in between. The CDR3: CAWSSRGASTDTQYF. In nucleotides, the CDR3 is TGTGCCTGGAGTAGTAGGGGCGCTTCCACAGATACGCAGTATTTT.

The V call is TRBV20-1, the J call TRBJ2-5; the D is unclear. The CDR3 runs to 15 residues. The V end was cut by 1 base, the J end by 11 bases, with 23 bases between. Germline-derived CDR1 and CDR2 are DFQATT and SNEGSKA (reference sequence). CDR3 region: CSARAWAPAYNEQYF. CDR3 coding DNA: TGCAGTGCTAGAGCCTGGGCCCCGGCCTACAATGAGCAGTACTTC.

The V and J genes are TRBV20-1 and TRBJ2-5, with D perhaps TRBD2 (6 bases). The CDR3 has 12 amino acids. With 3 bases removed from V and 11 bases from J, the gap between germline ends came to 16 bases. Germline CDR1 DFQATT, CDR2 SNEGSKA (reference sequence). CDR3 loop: CSASRDPGEQYF. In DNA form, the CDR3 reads TGCAGTGCTAGCCGGGACCCGGGGGAGCAGTACTTC.

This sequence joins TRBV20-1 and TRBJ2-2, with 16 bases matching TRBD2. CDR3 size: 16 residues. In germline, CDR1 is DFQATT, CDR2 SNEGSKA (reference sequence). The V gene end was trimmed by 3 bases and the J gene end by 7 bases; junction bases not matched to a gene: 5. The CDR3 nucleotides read TGCAGTGCTAGGGGACTAGCGGGAGGGCCAAGCGGGGAGCTGTTTTTT. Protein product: CSARGLAGGPSGELFF.

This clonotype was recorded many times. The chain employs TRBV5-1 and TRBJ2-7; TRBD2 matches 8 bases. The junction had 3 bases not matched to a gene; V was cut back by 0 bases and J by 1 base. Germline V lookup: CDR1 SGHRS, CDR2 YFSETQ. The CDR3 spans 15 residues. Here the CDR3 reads CASSLGTSGSYEQYF. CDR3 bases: TGCGCCAGCAGCTTGGGCACTAGCGGATCCTACGAGCAGTACTTC.

The CDR3 spells CASSPEGYYGYTF. DNA of the CDR3: TGTGCCAGCTCACCGGAGGGATACTATGGCTACACCTTC. This sequence joins TRBV18 and TRBJ1-2, with D unclear. This CDR3 has 13 residues. V lost 3 bases and J lost 3, with 8 bases in between. Germline CDR1 reads KGHSH; CDR2 reads LQKENI.

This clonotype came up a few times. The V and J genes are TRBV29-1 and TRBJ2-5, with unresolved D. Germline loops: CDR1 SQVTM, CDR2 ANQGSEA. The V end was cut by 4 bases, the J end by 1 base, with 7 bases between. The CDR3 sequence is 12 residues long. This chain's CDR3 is CSVVGFQETQYF. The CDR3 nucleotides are TGCAGCGTTGTTGGTTTCCAAGAGACCCAGTACTTC.

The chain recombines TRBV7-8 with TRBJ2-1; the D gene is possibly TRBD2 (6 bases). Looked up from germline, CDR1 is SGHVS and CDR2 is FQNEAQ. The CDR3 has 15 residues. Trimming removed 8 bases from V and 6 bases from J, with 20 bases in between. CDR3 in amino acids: CASLLKRESLNEQFF. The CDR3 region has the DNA TGTGCCAGCCTCTTGAAACGGGAGAGTCTCAATGAGCAGTTCTTC.

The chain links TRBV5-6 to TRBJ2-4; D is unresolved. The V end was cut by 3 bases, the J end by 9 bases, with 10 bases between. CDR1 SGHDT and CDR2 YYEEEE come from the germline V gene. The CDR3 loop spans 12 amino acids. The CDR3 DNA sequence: TGTGCCAGCAGCTATGGTTTTTCCATTCAGTACTTC. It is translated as CASSYGFSIQYF.

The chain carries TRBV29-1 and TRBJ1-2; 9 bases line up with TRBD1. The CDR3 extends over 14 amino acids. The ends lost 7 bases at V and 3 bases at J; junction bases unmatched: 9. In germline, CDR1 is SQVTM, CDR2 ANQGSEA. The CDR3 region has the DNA TGCAGCGGCCTGTTGAGGGACAGGGACTATGGCTACACCTTC. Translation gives CSGLLRDRDYGYTF. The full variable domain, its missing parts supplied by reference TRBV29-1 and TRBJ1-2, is SAVISQKPSRDICQRGTSLTIQCQVDSQVTMMFWYRQQPGQSLTLIATANQGSEATYESGFVIDKFPISRPNLTFSTLTVSNMSPEDSSIYLCSGLLRDRDYGYTFGSGTRLTVV.

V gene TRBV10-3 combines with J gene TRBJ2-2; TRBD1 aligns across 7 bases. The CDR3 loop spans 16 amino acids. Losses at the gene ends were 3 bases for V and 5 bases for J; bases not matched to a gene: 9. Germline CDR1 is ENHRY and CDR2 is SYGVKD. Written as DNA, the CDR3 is TGTGCCATCAGTGATTGGAAAGGGGGCAATACCGGGGAGCTGTTTTTT. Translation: CAISDWKGGNTGELFF.

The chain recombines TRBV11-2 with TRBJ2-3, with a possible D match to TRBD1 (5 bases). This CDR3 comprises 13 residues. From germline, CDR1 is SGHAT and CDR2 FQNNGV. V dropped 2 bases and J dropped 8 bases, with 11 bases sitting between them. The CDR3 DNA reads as TGTGCCAGCAGCTTAAACTTAGGGGTTACGCAGTATTTT. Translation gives CASSLNLGVTQYF.

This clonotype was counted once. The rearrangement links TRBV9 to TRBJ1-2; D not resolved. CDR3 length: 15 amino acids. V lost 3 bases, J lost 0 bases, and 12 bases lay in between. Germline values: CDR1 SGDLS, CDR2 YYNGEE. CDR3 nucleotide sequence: TGTGCCAGCAGCGCCCGCCAGGTGACTAACTATGGCTACACCTTC. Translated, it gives CASSARQVTNYGYTF. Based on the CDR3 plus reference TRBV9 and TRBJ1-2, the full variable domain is DSGVTQTPKHLITATGQRVTLRCSPRSGDLSVYWYQQSLDQGLQFLIQYYNGEERAKGNILERFSAQQFPDLHSELNLSSLELGDSALYFCASSARQVTNYGYTFGSGTRLTVV.

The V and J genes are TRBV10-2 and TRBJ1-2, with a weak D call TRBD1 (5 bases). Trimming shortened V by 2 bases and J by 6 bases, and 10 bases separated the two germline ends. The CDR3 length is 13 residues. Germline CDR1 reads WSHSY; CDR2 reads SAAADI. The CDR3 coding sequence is TGCGCCAGCAGTGAGGTGGGGGTCGATGGCTACACCTTC. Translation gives CASSEVGVDGYTF.

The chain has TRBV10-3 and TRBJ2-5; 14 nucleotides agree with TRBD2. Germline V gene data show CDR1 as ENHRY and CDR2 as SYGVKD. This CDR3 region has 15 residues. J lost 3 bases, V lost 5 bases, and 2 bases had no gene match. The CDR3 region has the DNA TGTGCCATCAGTCCGGGACTAGCGGGGGAAGAGACCCAGTACTTC. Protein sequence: CAISPGLAGEETQYF.

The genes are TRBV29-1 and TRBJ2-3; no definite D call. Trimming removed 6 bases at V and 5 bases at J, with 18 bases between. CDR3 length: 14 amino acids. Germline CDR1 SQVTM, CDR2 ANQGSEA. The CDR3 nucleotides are TGCAGCGTCTTCAGACCGACATCCCAAGATACGCAGTATTTT. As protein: CSVFRPTSQDTQYF.

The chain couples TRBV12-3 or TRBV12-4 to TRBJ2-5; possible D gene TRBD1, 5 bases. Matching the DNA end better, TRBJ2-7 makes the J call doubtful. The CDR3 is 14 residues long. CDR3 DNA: TGTGCCAGCAGTTCTGACCCTCAGGGCTACGAGCAGTACTTC. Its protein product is CASSSDPQGYEQYF.

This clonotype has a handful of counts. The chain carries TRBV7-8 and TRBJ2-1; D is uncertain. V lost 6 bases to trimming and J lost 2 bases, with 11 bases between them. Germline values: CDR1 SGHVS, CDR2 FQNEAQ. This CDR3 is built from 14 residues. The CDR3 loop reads CASSPAETYNEQFF. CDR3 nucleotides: TGTGCCAGCAGTCCGGCGGAGACCTACAATGAGCAGTTCTTC.

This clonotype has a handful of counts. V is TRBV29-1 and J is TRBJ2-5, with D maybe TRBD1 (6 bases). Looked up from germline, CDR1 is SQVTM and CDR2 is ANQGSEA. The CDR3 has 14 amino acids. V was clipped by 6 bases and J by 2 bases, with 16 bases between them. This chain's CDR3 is CSVDAKGEQETQYF. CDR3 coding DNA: TGCAGCGTCGACGCGAAGGGGGAACAAGAGACCCAGTACTTC. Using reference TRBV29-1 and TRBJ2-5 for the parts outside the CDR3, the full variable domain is SAVISQKPSRDICQRGTSLTIQCQVDSQVTMMFWYRQQPGQSLTLIATANQGSEATYESGFVIDKFPISRPNLTFSTLTVSNMSPEDSSIYLCSVDAKGEQETQYFGPGTRLLVL.

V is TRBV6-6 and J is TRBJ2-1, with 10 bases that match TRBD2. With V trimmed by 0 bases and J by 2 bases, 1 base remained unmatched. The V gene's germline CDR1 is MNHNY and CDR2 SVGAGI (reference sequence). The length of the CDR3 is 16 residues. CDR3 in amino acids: CASSYSSGRTYNEQFF. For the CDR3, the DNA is TGTGCCAGCAGTTACTCTAGCGGGAGGACCTACAATGAGCAGTTCTTC.

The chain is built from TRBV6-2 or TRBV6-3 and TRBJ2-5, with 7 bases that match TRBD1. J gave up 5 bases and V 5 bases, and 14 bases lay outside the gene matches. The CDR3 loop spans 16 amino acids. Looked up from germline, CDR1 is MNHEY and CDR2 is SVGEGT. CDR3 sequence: CASSPILGGKGETQYF. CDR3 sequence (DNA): TGTGCCAGCAGTCCGATTCTAGGGGGCAAGGGGGAGACCCAGTACTTC.

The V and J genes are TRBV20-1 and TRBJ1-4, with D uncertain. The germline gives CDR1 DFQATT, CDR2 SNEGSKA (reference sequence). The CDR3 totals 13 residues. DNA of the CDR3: TGCAGCGCCCCGTATCGACGTGGGGAAAAACTGTTTTTT. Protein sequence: CSAPYRRGEKLFF.

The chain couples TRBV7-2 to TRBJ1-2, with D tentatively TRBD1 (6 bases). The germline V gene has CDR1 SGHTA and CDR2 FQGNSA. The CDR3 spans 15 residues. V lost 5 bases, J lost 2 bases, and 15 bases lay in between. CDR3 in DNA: TGTGCCAGCAGCATTGGGGGGACAAAAAACTATGGCTACACCTTC. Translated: CASSIGGTKNYGYTF. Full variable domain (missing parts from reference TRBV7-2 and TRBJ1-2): GAGVSQSPSNKVTEKGKDVELRCDPISGHTALYWYRQSLGQGLEFLIYFQGNSAPDKSGLPSDRFSAERTGGSVSTLTIQRTQQEDSAVYLCASSIGGTKNYGYTFGSGTRLTVV.